A single sample is the source of the 7 T cell receptor beta chains below, sequenced in a study of T cells after yellow fever vaccination. TCRdb itself ran the 5' RACE reads through MiXCR, one entry per CDR3 protein. The data show hundreds of thousands of distinct CDR3 sequences, with about 12% seen just once and 3% to 4% held by the top ten. The specimen comprised CD4+ T cells sorted from PBMCs, sampled 15 days after the yellow fever booster vaccination. These receptors all stem from a man between 18 and 29 years old who received the YFV17D yellow fever vaccine.

This clonotype was counted between two and nine times. This chain connects TRBV6-2 or TRBV6-3 to TRBJ1-5, with a tentative D call TRBD1 (6 bases). Germline-derived CDR1 and CDR2 are MNHEY and SVGEGT. The CDR3 has 14 residues. The V end lost 8 bases, the J end lost 5 bases, and 16 bases lay between the germline ends. CDR3 DNA sequence: TGTGCCAGCCGGGCCCCGGGGGGCCATCAGCCCCAGCATTTT. It is translated as CASRAPGGHQPQHF.

This clonotype was observed many times. The V call is TRBV6-1, the J call TRBJ2-7, with D possibly being TRBD1 (5 bases). Trimming took 5 bases from V and 7 from J, leaving 24 bases between them. Germline V gene data show CDR1 as MNHNS and CDR2 as SASEGT. The CDR3 spans 16 residues. The CDR3 nucleotides read TGTGCCAGCAGTACCGACAGCCTAATCCCCCATATTGAGCAGTACTTC. It translates to CASSTDSLIPHIEQYF.

This clonotype was seen a few times. The genes are TRBV12-3 or TRBV12-4 and TRBJ2-7; 8 positions agree with TRBD2. Trimming removed 5 bases from V and 6 bases from J; junction bases left unmatched: 12. The CDR3 is made up of 15 amino acids. DNA for the CDR3: TGTGCCAGCAGTCCCGAAGCGGGGGCTCCCGCCGAGCAGTACTTC. It specifies CASSPEAGAPAEQYF.

The chain carries TRBV11-2 and TRBJ2-1, with D tentatively TRBD2 (5 bases). In germline, CDR1 is SGHAT, CDR2 FQNNGV. V gave up 5 bases and J gave up 5 bases, with 10 bases separating them. The length of the CDR3 is 13 residues. CDR3 in amino acids: CASSLWEHNEQFF. CDR3 coding DNA: TGTGCCAGCAGCCTCTGGGAGCACAATGAGCAGTTCTTC.

This clonotype was seen many times. J is TRBJ2-5 and V is TRBV4-3, with D possibly matching TRBD1 (6 bases). The length of the CDR3 is 15 residues. V lost 0 bases and J 7 bases, leaving 15 bases between the germline ends. Germline lookup yields CDR1 LGHNA and CDR2 YSLEER. The CDR3 sequence is CASSQEGGRVGTQYF. CDR3 bases: TGCGCCAGCAGCCAAGAAGGGGGTAGGGTGGGGACCCAGTACTTC.

This clonotype was observed at least ten times. The chain is built from TRBV5-1 and TRBJ2-7, with 16 bases identical to TRBD2. CDR3 length: 15 amino acids. The V segment lost 5 bases and the J segment 4 bases; nucleotides outside the gene matches: 3. Germline-derived CDR1 and CDR2 are SGHRS and YFSETQ. The CDR3: CASRGLAGGSYEQYF. Written as DNA, the CDR3 is TGCGCCAGCAGGGGACTAGCGGGGGGGAGTTACGAGCAGTACTTC.

The count of this clonotype is one. This chain joins TRBV28 and TRBJ2-7; no definite D call. Germline assignment: CDR1 MDHEN and CDR2 SYDVKM. The CDR3 spans 13 residues. Trimming removed 2 bases from V and 4 bases from J, with 9 bases in between. The CDR3 spells CASSLGVGYEQYV. DNA for the CDR3: TGTGCCAGCAGTTTAGGGGTAGGGTACGAGCAGTACGTC.